This passage covers 17 T cell receptor beta chains from one sample sequenced in a study of T-cell reconstitution after alpha-beta-depleted transplantation in children (dated by TCRdb to about 2016). Receptor libraries were prepared by PCR. TCRdb names Illumina HiSeq 2500 as the instrument used. To normalize quantification of the TCRbeta repertoire, the TCR libraries were built with molecular barcoding that relied on unique molecular identifiers. TCRdb reprocessing: public reads trimmed at Q25 with fastp, clones called with MiXCR, in-frame beta chains kept. Each entry is one CDR3 protein sequence, shown with its most common DNA and genes. In all, the sample holds approximately 270,000 distinct CDR3 sequences, and about 10% of those were seen once. The ten biggest clones cover 10% of the sample. The sequences come from PBMCs from the stem cell graft donor, collected from the stem cell graft. The origin of the receptors is a human donor who donated a stem cell graft to a child with SCID.

The chain joins TRBV20-1 to TRBJ2-7; D may correspond to TRBD1 or TRBD2 (5 bases each). Trimming cost V 8 bases and J 6 bases, with 14 bases left between them. There are 11 residues in the CDR3. Germline V lookup: CDR1 DFQATT, CDR2 SNEGSKA (reference sequence). CDR3 in DNA: TGCAGTCTAAAGAGGGGTAGCGAGCAGTACTTC. Translated, it gives CSLKRGSEQYF.

This clonotype was recorded a few times. The chain carries TRBV5-1 and TRBJ1-2, with D possibly TRBD1 on 5 matching bases. V dropped 7 bases and J dropped 0 bases, with 16 bases sitting between them. The CDR3 is 15 residues long. Germline V lookup: CDR1 SGHRS, CDR2 YFSETQ. CDR3 nucleotides: TGCGCCAGCGGAGAAAGCAGGGTAGCTAACTATGGCTACACCTTC. As protein: CASGESRVANYGYTF.

This clonotype has more than one count but fewer than ten. The chain couples TRBV29-1 to TRBJ1-3, with D perhaps TRBD1 (6 bases). The V gene's germline CDR1 is SQVTM and CDR2 ANQGSEA. The CDR3 has 15 residues. V gave up 8 bases and J gave up 0 bases, with 17 bases separating them. The CDR3 reads CSFGGGPGSGNTIYF. Written as DNA, the CDR3 is TGCAGCTTTGGCGGGGGGCCAGGCTCTGGAAACACCATATATTTT.

This clonotype was observed a handful of times. The V and J genes are TRBV11-2 and TRBJ2-7; possibly TRBD1 or TRBD2 for D (5 bases each). With 9 bases removed from V and 2 bases from J, the gap between germline ends came to 11 bases. Germline CDR1 is SGHAT and CDR2 is FQNNGV. The CDR3 runs to 12 residues. The CDR3: CASGSGPYEQYF. The CDR3 DNA is TGTGCCAGTGGGTCGGGACCCTACGAGCAGTACTTC. The full variable domain, completed using reference TRBV11-2 and TRBJ2-7, is EAGVAQSPRYKIIEKRQSVAFWCNPISGHATLYWYQQILGQGPKLLIQFQNNGVVDDSQLPKDRFSAERLKGVDSTLKIQPAKLEDSAVYLCASGSGPYEQYFGPGTRLTVT.

This clonotype was detected a few times. The CDR3 DNA sequence: TGTGCCAGCAGTGAAGAAGACCTCGGGGAGCTGTTTTTT. The encoded protein is CASSEEDLGELFF. The V and J genes are TRBV2 and TRBJ2-2; D is undetermined. The CDR3 loop spans 13 amino acids. Germline CDR1 and CDR2: SNHLY and FYNNEI. Trimming pared 1 base from V and 7 bases from J, leaving 7 bases between. Supplemented by reference TRBV2 and TRBJ2-2, the full variable domain reads EPEVTQTPSHQVTQMGQEVILRCVPISNHLYFYWYRQILGQKVEFLVSFYNNEISEKSEIFDDQFSVERPDGSNFTLKIRSTKLEDSAMYFCASSEEDLGELFFGEGSRLTVL.

The chain couples TRBV10-3 to TRBJ1-6; D is undetermined. CDR3 length: 14 residues. Trimming left V 4 bases short and J 7 bases short, with 11 bases between. Per germline, CDR1 ENHRY and CDR2 SYGVKD. CDR3 bases: TGTGCCATCAGTGCAGGTGCAGAAAATTCACCCCTCCACTTT. Translating gives CAISAGAENSPLHF.

CDR3 in DNA: TGCAGCGTTGTGGTAGCGGGGGACGAGCAGTACTTC. It is translated as CSVVVAGDEQYF. This chain joins TRBV29-1 and TRBJ2-7; 9 bases agree with TRBD2. The V and J ends lost 4 bases and 5 bases, in that order; junction bases with no gene match: 3. Per germline, CDR1 SQVTM and CDR2 ANQGSEA. This CDR3 contains 12 residues.

This clonotype was observed at least ten times. This rearrangement joins TRBV12-3 or TRBV12-4 to TRBJ2-1; no firm D call. The ends were cut back, 3 bases at V and 3 bases at J, with 6 bases in the middle. This CDR3 contains 13 residues. The CDR3 coding sequence is TGTGCCAGCAGTTTTGACAACTACAATGAGCAGTTCTTC. Amino acid sequence: CASSFDNYNEQFF.

This clonotype was observed a handful of times. The V call is TRBV7-9, the J call TRBJ2-5; D unresolved. V gave up 1 base and J gave up 14 bases, with 14 bases separating them. The CDR3 runs to 12 residues. Germline V CDR1 and CDR2: SEHNR, FQNEAQ (reference sequence). CDR3 in DNA: TGTGCCAGCAGCTTAGAGTTTAGCCAGAGATACTTC. This codes for CASSLEFSQRYF.

Only a few counts were recorded for this clonotype. The chain uses TRBV9 and TRBJ1-1; 7 positions agree with TRBD1. The ends lost 7 bases at V and 2 bases at J; junction bases unmatched: 5. CDR1 and CDR2 from the germline V gene are SGDLS and YYNGEE. The CDR3 covers 13 residues. CDR3 sequence reads: CASGTGVNTEAFF. DNA of the CDR3: TGTGCCAGCGGAACAGGGGTTAACACTGAAGCTTTCTTT.

The chain's CDR3 is CASSLQGTGETQYF. The DNA for the CDR3 is TGTGCCAGCAGTTTGCAGGGGACTGGAGAGACCCAGTACTTC. This chain uses TRBV12-3 or TRBV12-4 with TRBJ2-5; either TRBD1 or TRBD2 may fit D (6 bases each). The length of the CDR3 is 14 residues. V lost 3 bases and J 4 bases, leaving 12 bases between the germline ends.

The chain links TRBV20-1 to TRBJ1-1; tentatively, D is TRBD1 (5 bases). The ends were cut back, 2 bases at V and 6 bases at J, with 19 bases in the middle. CDR1 is DFQATT and CDR2 is SNEGSKA in the germline V gene (reference sequence). The CDR3 runs to 15 residues. The CDR3 DNA sequence: TGCAGTGCTAGATTGCCCACAGGTGGCATAGCTGAAGCTTTCTTT. Amino acid sequence: CSARLPTGGIAEAFF.

Ten or more counts support this clonotype. This chain connects TRBV7-9 to TRBJ2-6; no clear D. Germline-derived CDR1 and CDR2 are SEHNR and FQNEAQ (reference sequence). This CDR3 spans 16 amino acids. V gave up 1 base and J gave up 0 bases, with 7 bases separating them. This chain's CDR3 is CASSLDGLSGANVLTF. The CDR3 region has the DNA TGTGCCAGCAGCTTAGATGGTCTCTCTGGGGCCAACGTCCTGACTTTC.

The sample holds many counts of this clonotype. J is TRBJ2-5 and V is TRBV27; D is undetermined. The CDR3 runs to 13 residues. Germline CDR1 MNHEY, CDR2 SMNVEV (reference sequence). V lost 0 bases, J lost 5 bases, and 7 bases lay in between. The CDR3 DNA reads as TGTGCCAGCAGTTTATCTGTCGGGGAGACCCAGTACTTC. The encoded protein is CASSLSVGETQYF.

This clonotype was seen ten or more times. The gene calls are TRBV12-3 or TRBV12-4 and TRBJ2-7, with no clear D. V lost 3 bases and J 3 bases, leaving 9 bases between the germline ends. The CDR3 runs to 13 residues. The CDR3 DNA reads as TGTGCCAGCAGTTTCGCTAGTATCTACGAGCAGTACTTC. Its protein is CASSFASIYEQYF.

This clonotype was counted at least ten times. The chain combines TRBV24-1 with TRBJ2-1; 10 bases map to TRBD1. Germline-derived CDR1 and CDR2 are KGHDR and SFDVKD. Losses at the gene ends were 6 bases for V and 5 bases for J; bases not matched to a gene: 3. The CDR3 is made up of 14 amino acids. CDR3 amino acids: CATSRGQGNNEQFF. Written as DNA, the CDR3 is TGTGCCACCAGTAGGGGACAGGGGAACAATGAGCAGTTCTTC.

This clonotype was counted between two and nine times. CDR3 sequence (DNA): TGTGCCAGCTCACCTTTGCCTAGCGGGGCCACAGATACGCAGTATTTT. Translating gives CASSPLPSGATDTQYF. V and J are TRBV18 and TRBJ2-3; 9 positions agree with TRBD2. V shed 3 bases, J shed 2 bases, and the junction held 6 bases outside the gene matches. There are 16 residues in the CDR3. Germline CDR1 reads KGHSH; CDR2 reads LQKENI.